This T cell receptor beta chain was identified in a study of blood T cell repertoires in COVID-19. The wider study: The study drew acute and convalescent COVID-19 samples from the United States, Italy and Spain. T cells, B-cell-depleted T cells, or PBMCs supplied cDNA or gDNA.

The CDR3 is 14 amino acids. The ends lost 7 bases at V and 0 bases at J; junction bases unmatched: 5. Per germline, CDR1 MNHEY and CDR2 SVGAGI. This clone was recorded a few times. How the authors handled the data: Researchers report that nucleated cell counts were estimated from reference gene primer amplification. TCRdb's table, derived via immunoSEQ multiplex PCR, lists solely in-frame clones and lacks some. The V and J calls and the clone size are those of that table, but D and trimming were determined from the DNA. The sample contains approximately 100,000 clones, about 89% of which appear only once.

Sequencing was done on a sample of peripheral blood. The chain couples TRBV6-5 to TRBJ2-7; 8 positions match TRBD1. The origin of this receptor is a human donor in a cohort sampled during active COVID-19. The CDR3 DNA sequence: TGTGCCAGCACCCGGGACAGGAACTCCTACGAGCAGTACTTC. Protein product: CASTRDRNSYEQYF.